The present entry profiles one T cell receptor beta chain with its context. Antigen specificity is unknown. Profiling relied on immunoSEQ multiplex PCR, and the TCRdb table lists in-frame clones only, not all of them. The table lists 230,000 or so clones, 80% to 90% of them singletons. This sample is part of a study of cytomegalovirus exposure and HLA in healthy donors. Study overall: It was reported in a later analysis that the 90 to 150 validation repertoires used the same platform as the 500 to 700 first-cohort repertoires.

General observations from the study: Most sequenced TCRs were rare (though some public TCRs occurred in many donors). With high specificity and sensitivity, the classifier reportedly diagnosed cytomegalovirus status. Cytomegalovirus association was assigned to around 150 TCR beta chains.

The sample taken for sequencing was PBMCs. This receptor was taken from a woman aged 18-35 years in good health and CMV-seronegative.

As DNA, the CDR3 is TGTGCCAGCAGTGACGGACAGACAGATACGCAGTATTTT. Protein sequence: CASSDGQTDTQYF. The chain couples TRBV6-4 to TRBJ2-3, with D possibly TRBD1 on 6 matching bases. V was clipped by 2 bases and J by 3 bases, with 6 bases between them. Germline V gene lookup returns CDR1 MRHNA and CDR2 SNTAGT. The CDR3 has 13 amino acids.